Presented here are 17 T cell receptor beta chains from one specimen sequenced in a study of blood T cell repertoires in COVID-19 (dated by TCRdb to about 2020). The receptor library was made with the immunoSEQ multiplex PCR assay. What TCRdb holds here is the immuneACCESS table cut down to in-frame rearrangements. Part of the clones is not present; checked against another copy, under half of the missing clones reflect an unresolved V gene, and the others are unexplained. The sample table records around 120,000 clones; under 85% of these occur just once. Of the sample, around a tenth is held by the ten largest clones. What was sequenced was peripheral blood. These receptors came from a man aged 35 to 55 with active or convalescent COVID-19.

V and J are TRBV5-6 and TRBJ2-6, with a possible D match to TRBD2 (5 bases). This CDR3 has 18 residues. The V gene lost 3 bases and the J gene lost 1 base, with 17 bases spanning the gap. Germline V gene data show CDR1 as SGHDT and CDR2 as YYEEEE. The CDR3 protein is CASSSSVLGVSGANVLTF. The CDR3 coding sequence is TGTGCCAGCAGCTCCAGCGTACTCGGGGTATCTGGGGCCAACGTCCTGACTTTC.

The rearrangement joins TRBV30 to TRBJ2-7; D unclear. The CDR3 loop spans 13 amino acids. The V end lost 4 bases, the J end lost 0 bases, and 10 bases lay between the germline ends. Germline lookup yields CDR1 GTSNPN and CDR2 SVGIG (reference sequence). The CDR3 is CAWMRLSSYEQYF. As DNA, the CDR3 is TGTGCCTGGATGAGGCTGAGCTCCTACGAGCAGTACTTC.

The CDR3 DNA is TGTGCCAGCAGTTTAAGGGGACAGGGTTCCTACGAGCAGTACTTC. Translating gives CASSLRGQGSYEQYF. The V gene is TRBV27, the J gene TRBJ2-7; TRBD1 agrees at 9 bases. With 2 bases clipped from V and 1 base from J, the junction kept 3 bases outside the gene matches. This CDR3 has 15 amino acids. The V gene's germline CDR1 is MNHEY and CDR2 SMNVEV (reference sequence).

This clone was found a few times. The chain recombines TRBV4-3 with TRBJ1-2; D is ambiguous. The CDR3 is 13 residues long. V lost 0 bases to trimming and J lost 8 bases, with 10 bases between them. Germline CDR1 reads LGHNA; CDR2 reads YSLEER. The CDR3: CASSQDAAGGYTF. DNA of the CDR3: TGCGCCAGCAGCCAAGATGCGGCGGGGGGCTACACCTTC.

The chain links TRBV2 to TRBJ2-2, with D maybe TRBD2 (6 bases). Germline-derived CDR1 and CDR2 are SNHLY and FYNNEI. V was pared by 5 bases and J by 4 bases, with 14 bases between. The CDR3 sequence is 15 residues long. Written as DNA, the CDR3 is TGTGCCAGCAGTTCGACTAGTATTGGCACCGGGGAGCTGTTTTTT. Protein product: CASSSTSIGTGELFF.

The V gene is TRBV6-5, the J gene TRBJ2-1; TRBD1 is a possible D gene (8 bases). There are 14 residues in the CDR3. The germline gives CDR1 MNHEY, CDR2 SVGAGI. Trimming stripped 0 bases from V and 8 bases from J, with 11 bases between. Here the CDR3 reads CASSYSTGGDEQFF. CDR3 nucleotide sequence: TGTGCCAGCAGTTACTCTACAGGGGGGGATGAGCAGTTCTTC.

This chain joins TRBV19 and TRBJ1-1; 8 bases agree with TRBD1. The CDR3 totals 15 residues. Losses at the gene ends were 5 bases for V and 2 bases for J; bases not matched to a gene: 7. Germline V gene sequence: CDR1 LNHDA, CDR2 SQIVND (reference sequence). CDR3 amino acids: CASSATGDINTEAFF. In DNA, the CDR3 is TGTGCCAGTAGTGCGACAGGGGATATTAACACTGAAGCTTTCTTT.

The chain is built from TRBV27 and TRBJ2-2, with D maybe TRBD2 (6 bases). The germline V and J ends were trimmed by 3 bases and 4 bases, with 12 bases remaining between them. The germline V gene encodes CDR1 MNHEY and CDR2 SMNVEV (reference sequence). CDR3 size: 15 residues. CDR3: CASSLRTAGTGELFF. The DNA of the CDR3 is TGTGCCAGCAGTTTGCGAACAGCGGGCACCGGGGAGCTGTTTTTT.

This clone was seen a single time. V is TRBV2 and J is TRBJ2-3; TRBD2 aligns across 7 bases. There are 17 residues in the CDR3. J lost 1 base, V lost 0 bases, and 7 bases had no gene match. Germline values: CDR1 SNHLY, CDR2 FYNNEI. The CDR3: CASSEAPSAGGTDTQYF. The CDR3 nucleotides are TGTGCCAGCAGTGAAGCCCCTAGCGCGGGAGGCACAGATACGCAGTATTTT.

This clone was seen repeatedly, ten times or more. This rearrangement joins TRBV5-6 to TRBJ2-3; D gene unclear. The CDR3 has 12 residues. CDR1 is SGHDT, CDR2 YYEEEE, per germline. The V end was cut by 5 bases, the J end by 3 bases, with 7 bases between. CDR3 DNA sequence: TGTGCCAGCAGTTATATGACAGATACGCAGTATTTT. Its translation: CASSYMTDTQYF.

Only one count was recorded for this clone. CDR3 sequence reads: CASSSPPRVYGYTF. DNA of the CDR3: TGTGCCAGCAGTTCACCACCCAGGGTCTATGGCTACACCTTC. V gene TRBV2 combines with J gene TRBJ1-2; TRBD1 might be the D (5 bases). Germline assignment: CDR1 SNHLY and CDR2 FYNNEI. The germline V and J ends were trimmed by 5 bases and 4 bases, with 14 bases remaining between them. The CDR3 has 14 residues.

This chain uses TRBV6-5 with TRBJ1-2; a possible D gene is TRBD1 (6 bases). The V end lost 3 bases, the J end lost 8 bases, and 13 bases lay between the germline ends. This CDR3 has 13 amino acids. Germline V gene data show CDR1 as MNHEY and CDR2 as SVGAGI. CDR3 nucleotides: TGTGCCAGCAGTTATAACAGGGTAGGAGGCTACACCTTC. Amino acids: CASSYNRVGGYTF.

The chain uses TRBV20-1 and TRBJ1-5; no clear D. Per germline, CDR1 DFQATT and CDR2 SNEGSKA (reference sequence). The CDR3 loop spans 11 amino acids. V was shortened by 3 bases and J by 13 bases, with 13 bases between the two germline ends. CDR3 DNA: TGCAGTGCTAGGTCATTTCAACGGCAGCATTTT. Translation gives CSARSFQRQHF.

In DNA form, the CDR3 reads TGCGCCAGCAGCTTGGTGGGGCTTGGTAGCACCGGGGAGCTGTTTTTT. Protein: CASSLVGLGSTGELFF. The rearrangement joins TRBV5-1 to TRBJ2-2; D perhaps matches TRBD1 (5 bases). There are 16 residues in the CDR3. CDR1 is SGHRS, CDR2 YFSETQ, per germline. The ends were cut back, 0 bases at V and 4 bases at J, with 13 bases in the middle.

This chain links TRBV7-3 with TRBJ2-1; 12 positions match TRBD2. The CDR3 is 15 amino acids. V shed 3 bases and J 4 bases; nucleotides not matched to a gene: 1. Germline assignment: CDR1 SGHTA and CDR2 FQGTGA. The CDR3 region is CASSLTSGGYNEQFF. The CDR3 bases are TGTGCCAGCAGCTTGACTAGCGGGGGTTACAATGAGCAGTTCTTC.

V gene TRBV2 combines with J gene TRBJ1-6, with 10 bases fitting TRBD1. Germline V gene lookup returns CDR1 SNHLY and CDR2 FYNNEI. The CDR3 covers 14 residues. Trimming took 6 bases from V and 6 from J; bases not matched to a gene: 2. CDR3 sequence (DNA): TGTGCCAGCAGGGGACAGGGGATTAATTCACCCCTCCACTTT. It specifies CASRGQGINSPLHF.

The chain links TRBV27 to TRBJ1-5, with no clear D. The germline V gene encodes CDR1 MNHEY and CDR2 SMNVEV (reference sequence). Trimming took off 6 bases at V and 3 bases at J, with 12 bases between the two ends. CDR3 length: 14 residues. Here the CDR3 DNA reads TGTGCCAGCAGCCCGGGAGGTCCCAATCAGCCCCAGCATTTT. It is translated as CASSPGGPNQPQHF.